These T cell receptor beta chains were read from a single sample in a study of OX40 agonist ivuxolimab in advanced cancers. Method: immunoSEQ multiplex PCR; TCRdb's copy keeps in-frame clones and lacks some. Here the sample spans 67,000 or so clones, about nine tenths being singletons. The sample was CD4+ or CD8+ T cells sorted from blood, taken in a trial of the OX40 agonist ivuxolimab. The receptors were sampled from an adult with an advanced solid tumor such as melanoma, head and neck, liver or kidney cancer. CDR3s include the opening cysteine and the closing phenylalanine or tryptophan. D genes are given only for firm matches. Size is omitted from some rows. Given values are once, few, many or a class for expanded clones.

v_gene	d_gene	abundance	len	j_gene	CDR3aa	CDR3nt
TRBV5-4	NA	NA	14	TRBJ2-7	CASSLDAGSYEQYF	TGTGCCAGCAGCCTGGATGCGGGCTCCTACGAGCAGTACTTC
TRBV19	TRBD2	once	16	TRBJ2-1	CASSINAGTSLNEQFF	TGTGCCAGTAGTATAAATGCCGGGACTAGCCTCAATGAGCAGTTCTTC
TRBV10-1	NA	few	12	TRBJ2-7	CASSESRSEQYF	TGCGCCAGCAGTGAGTCGAGATCCGAGCAGTACTTC
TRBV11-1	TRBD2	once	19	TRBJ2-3	CASSLDSGLAGGPIHTQYF	TGTGCCAGCAGCTTAGATTCGGGACTAGCGGGGGGGCCAATCCATACGCAGTATTTT
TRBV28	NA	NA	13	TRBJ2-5	CASSDGIQETQYF	TGTGCCAGCTCGGACGGTATTCAAGAGACCCAGTACTTC
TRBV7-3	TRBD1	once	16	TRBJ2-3	CASSSDGDREVDTQYF	TGTGCCAGCAGCTCGGACGGGGACAGGGAGGTGGATACGCAGTATTTT
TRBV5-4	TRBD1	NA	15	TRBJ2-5	CASSLKDREQETQYF	TGTGCCAGCAGCTTGAAGGACAGGGAACAAGAGACCCAGTACTTC
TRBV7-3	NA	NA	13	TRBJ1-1	CASRRDNRGEAFF	TGTGCCAGCCGACGGGACAACCGGGGTGAAGCTTTCTTT
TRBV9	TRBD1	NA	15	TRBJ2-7	CASSPRTGGSYEQYF	TGTGCCAGCAGCCCCCGGACAGGGGGTTCCTACGAGCAGTACTTC
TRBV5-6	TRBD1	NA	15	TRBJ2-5	CASTNPGTDQETQYF	TGTGCCAGCACAAACCCCGGGACAGACCAAGAGACCCAGTACTTC
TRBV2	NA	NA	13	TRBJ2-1	CASSDRGYNEQFF	TGTGCCAGCAGTGATCGGGGCTACAATGAGCAGTTCTTC
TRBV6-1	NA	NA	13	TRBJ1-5	CASSPTRTTAQHF	TGTGCCAGCAGTCCCACCCGCACGACGGCCCAGCATTTT
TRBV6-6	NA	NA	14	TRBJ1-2	CASSYSRDIVGYTF	TGTGCCAGCAGTTACTCCAGGGACATCGTCGGCTACACCTTC
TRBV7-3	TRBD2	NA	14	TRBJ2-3	CASSLRGGRDTQYF	TGTGCCAGCAGCTTACGCGGGGGACGGGATACGCAGTATTTT
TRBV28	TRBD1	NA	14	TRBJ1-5	CASSRDRPYQPQHF	TGTGCCAGCAGTCGGGACAGACCATATCAGCCCCAGCATTTT
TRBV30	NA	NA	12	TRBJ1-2	CAWMGSNYGYTF	TGTGCCTGGATGGGCAGTAACTATGGCTACACCTTC
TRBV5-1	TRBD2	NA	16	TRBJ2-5	CASSLVPAGGPETQYF	TGCGCCAGCAGCTTGGTTCCAGCGGGGGGGCCCGAGACCCAGTACTTC
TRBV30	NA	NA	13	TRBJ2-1	CAWSKLIYNEQFF	TGTGCCTGGAGTAAACTTATCTACAATGAGCAGTTCTTC
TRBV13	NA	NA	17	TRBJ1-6	CASSLDPRGRNNSPLHF	TGTGCCAGCAGCTTGGATCCTCGGGGACGGAATAATTCACCCCTCCACTTT
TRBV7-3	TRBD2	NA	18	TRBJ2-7	CASSLVGGTSGTDYEQYF	TGTGCCAGCAGCTTAGTTGGGGGGACTAGCGGGACTGACTACGAGCAGTACTTC
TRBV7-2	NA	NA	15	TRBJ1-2	CASSLSGRVDYGYTF	TGTGCCAGCAGCTTAAGCGGCAGGGTCGACTATGGCTACACCTTC
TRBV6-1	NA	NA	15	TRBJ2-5	CASRDIGGIDETQYF	TGTGCCAGCAGGGACATTGGGGGGATCGATGAGACCCAGTACTTC
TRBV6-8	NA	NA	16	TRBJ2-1	CASSWAQGCSLNEQFF	TGTGCCAGCAGTTGGGCGCAAGGTTGTAGTCTCAATGAGCAGTTCTTC
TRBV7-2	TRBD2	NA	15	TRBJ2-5	CASSNKIAGGPPQYF	TGTGCCAGCAGCAACAAAATAGCGGGCGGCCCCCCCCAGTACTTC
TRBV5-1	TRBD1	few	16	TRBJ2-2	CASSLGSTGSTGELFF	TGCGCCAGCAGCCTGGGGTCGACAGGGAGTACCGGGGAGCTGTTTTTT
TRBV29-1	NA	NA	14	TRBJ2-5	CSVDRSGTQETQYF	TGCAGCGTTGATAGGTCTGGGACCCAAGAGACCCAGTACTTC
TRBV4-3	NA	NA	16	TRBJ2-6	CASSRSGVGGANVLTF	TGCGCCAGCAGCCGGAGTGGGGTGGGTGGGGCCAACGTCCTGACTTTC
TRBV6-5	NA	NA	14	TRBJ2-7	CASSEPGHSYEQYF	TGTGCCAGCAGTGAACCGGGGCACTCCTACGAGCAGTACTTC
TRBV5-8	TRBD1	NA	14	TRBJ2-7	CASGTTGGTYEQYF	TGTGCCAGCGGGACGACAGGGGGCACCTACGAGCAGTACTTC
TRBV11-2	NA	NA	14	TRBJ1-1	CASSLVQGFTEAFF	TGTGCCAGCAGCTTAGTACAGGGTTTCACTGAAGCTTTCTTT
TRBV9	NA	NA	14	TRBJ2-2	CASSILAETGELFF	TGTGCCAGCAGCATTCTAGCAGAGACCGGGGAGCTGTTTTTT
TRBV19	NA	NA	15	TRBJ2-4	CASSSARLAKNIQYF	TGTGCCAGTAGTAGTGCCAGACTAGCCAAAAACATTCAGTACTTC
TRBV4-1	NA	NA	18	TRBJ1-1	CASSPRYSQGGRNTEAFF	TGCGCCAGCAGCCCCCGCTACTCCCAGGGCGGGAGGAACACTGAAGCTTTCTTT
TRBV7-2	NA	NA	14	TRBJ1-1	CASSLVLGGTEAFF	TGTGCCAGCAGCTTAGTTCTCGGGGGCACTGAAGCTTTCTTT
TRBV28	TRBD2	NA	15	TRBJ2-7	CASIIGGGGGDEQYF	TGTGCCAGCATCATAGGCGGCGGGGGAGGCGACGAGCAGTACTTC
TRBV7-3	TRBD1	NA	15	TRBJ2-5	CASSPVVTGVETQYF	TGTGCCAGCAGCCCGGTGGTGACAGGGGTAGAGACCCAGTACTTC
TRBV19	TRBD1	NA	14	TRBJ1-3	CASTGTGTGNTIYF	TGTGCCAGTACAGGGACAGGTACTGGAAACACCATATATTTT
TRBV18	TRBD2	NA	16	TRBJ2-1	CASSPLERGTNNEQFF	TGTGCCAGCTCACCATTGGAGCGGGGGACCAACAATGAGCAGTTCTTC
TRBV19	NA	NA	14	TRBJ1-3	CASRAASSGNTIYF	TGTGCCAGTAGGGCAGCTTCGTCTGGAAACACCATATATTTT
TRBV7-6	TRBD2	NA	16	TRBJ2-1	CASRQGTSGPYNEQFF	TGTGCCAGCAGACAAGGGACTAGCGGGCCCTACAATGAGCAGTTCTTC
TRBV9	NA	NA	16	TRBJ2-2	CASSRDSYENTGELFF	TGTGCCAGCAGCCGTGACAGCTACGAAAACACCGGGGAGCTGTTTTTT
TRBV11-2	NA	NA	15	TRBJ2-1	CASSLEGGSYNEQFF	TGTGCCAGCAGCTTAGAAGGGGGCTCCTACAATGAGCAGTTCTTC